This T cell receptor (beta chain) was identified in a study of regulatory T cells in long-lasting Graves disease. Libraries of TCR beta came from iRepertoire HTBI primers plus Arm-PCR of CDR3 regions. TCRdb reprocessed the multiplex PCR reads with MiXCR, giving one entry per CDR3 protein. The sample includes roughly 380,000 distinct CDR3 sequences, roughly 15% seen only once; the top ten take about 20%. The time point is: newly diagnosed GD, antithyroid drugs for less than 3 months. PBMC RNA served as the TCR library source. From an endocrinology department in Xi'an, China, came the patients. This clonotype was counted between two and nine times. This TCR derives from a female donor with Graves disease. The sample consisted of peripheral blood mononuclear cells (PBMCs), taken at new diagnosis, from a patient treated with antithyroid drugs.

The CDR3 DNA sequence: TGTGCCAGCAGTTCCGACACGGACTCTGGAAACACCATATATTTT. Translated, it gives CASSSDTDSGNTIYF. The chain combines TRBV12-3 or TRBV12-4 with TRBJ1-3; D gene unclear. This CDR3 has 15 residues. V shed 4 bases and J shed 0 bases, with 10 bases lying between them.